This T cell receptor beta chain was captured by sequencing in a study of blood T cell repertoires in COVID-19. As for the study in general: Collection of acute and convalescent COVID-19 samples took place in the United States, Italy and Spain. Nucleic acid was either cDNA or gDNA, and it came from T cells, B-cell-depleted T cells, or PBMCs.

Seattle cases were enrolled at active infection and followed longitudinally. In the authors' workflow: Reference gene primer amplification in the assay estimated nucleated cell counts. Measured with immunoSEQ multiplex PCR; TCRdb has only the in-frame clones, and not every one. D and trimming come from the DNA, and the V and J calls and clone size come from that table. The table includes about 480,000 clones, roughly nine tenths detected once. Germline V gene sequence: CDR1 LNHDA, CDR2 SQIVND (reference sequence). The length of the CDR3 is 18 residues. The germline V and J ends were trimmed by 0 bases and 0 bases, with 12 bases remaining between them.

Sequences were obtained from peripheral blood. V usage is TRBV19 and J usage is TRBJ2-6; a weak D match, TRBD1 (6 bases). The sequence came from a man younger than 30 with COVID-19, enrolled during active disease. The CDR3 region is CASSIDIGRGSGANVLTF. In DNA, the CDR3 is TGTGCCAGTAGTATAGATATCGGCAGGGGCTCTGGGGCCAACGTCCTGACTTTC.